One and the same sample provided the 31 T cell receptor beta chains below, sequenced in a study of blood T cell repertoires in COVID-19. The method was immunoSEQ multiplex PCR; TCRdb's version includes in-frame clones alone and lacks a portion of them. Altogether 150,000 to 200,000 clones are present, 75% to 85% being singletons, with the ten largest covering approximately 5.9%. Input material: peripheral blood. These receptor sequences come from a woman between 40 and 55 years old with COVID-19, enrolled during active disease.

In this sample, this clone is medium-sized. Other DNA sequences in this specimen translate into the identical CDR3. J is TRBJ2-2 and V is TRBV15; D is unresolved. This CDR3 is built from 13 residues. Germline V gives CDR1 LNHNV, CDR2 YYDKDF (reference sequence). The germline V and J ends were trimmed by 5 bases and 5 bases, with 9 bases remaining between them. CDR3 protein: CATSYSLTGELFF. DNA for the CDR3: TGTGCCACCAGCTATTCTTTGACCGGGGAGCTGTTTTTT.

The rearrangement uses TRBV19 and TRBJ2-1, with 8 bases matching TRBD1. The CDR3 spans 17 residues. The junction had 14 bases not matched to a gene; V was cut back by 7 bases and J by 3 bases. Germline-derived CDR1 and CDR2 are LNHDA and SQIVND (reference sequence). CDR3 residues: CASTPPWGGQGYNEQFF. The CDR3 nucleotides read TGTGCCAGTACCCCCCCGTGGGGAGGACAGGGCTACAATGAGCAGTTCTTC.

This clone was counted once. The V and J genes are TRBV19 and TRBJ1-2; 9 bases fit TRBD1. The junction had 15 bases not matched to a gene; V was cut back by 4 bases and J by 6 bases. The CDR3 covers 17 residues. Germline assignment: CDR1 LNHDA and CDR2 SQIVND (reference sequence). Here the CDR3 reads CASSNLVPGQGNHGYTF. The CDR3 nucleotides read TGTGCCAGTAGTAATTTAGTTCCCGGACAGGGGAACCATGGCTACACCTTC.

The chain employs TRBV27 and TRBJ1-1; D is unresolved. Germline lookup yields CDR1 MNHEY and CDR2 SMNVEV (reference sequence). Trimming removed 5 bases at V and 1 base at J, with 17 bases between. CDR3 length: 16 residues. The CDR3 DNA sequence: TGTGCCAGCAGTCCCGGAGGTGCGGTGGGGAACACTGAAGCTTTCTTT. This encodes CASSPGGAVGNTEAFF.

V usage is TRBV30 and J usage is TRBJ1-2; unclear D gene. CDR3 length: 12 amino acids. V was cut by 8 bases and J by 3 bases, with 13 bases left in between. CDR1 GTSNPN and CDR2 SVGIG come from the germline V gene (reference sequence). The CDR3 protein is CAVQRAHYGYTF. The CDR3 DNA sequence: TGTGCCGTTCAGAGGGCCCACTATGGCTACACCTTC. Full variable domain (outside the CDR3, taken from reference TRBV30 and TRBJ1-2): SQTIHQWPATLVQPVGSPLSLECTVEGTSNPNLYWYRQAAGRGLQLLFYSVGIGQISSEVPQNLSASRPQDRQFILSSKKLLLSDSGFYLCAVQRAHYGYTFGSGTRLTVV.

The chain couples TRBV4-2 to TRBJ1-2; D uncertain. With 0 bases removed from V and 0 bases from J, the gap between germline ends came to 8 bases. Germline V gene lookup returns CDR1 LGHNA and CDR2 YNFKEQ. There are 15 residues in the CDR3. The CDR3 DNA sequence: TGTGCCAGCAGCCAAGATCTAACTGCTAACTATGGCTACACCTTC. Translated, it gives CASSQDLTANYGYTF.

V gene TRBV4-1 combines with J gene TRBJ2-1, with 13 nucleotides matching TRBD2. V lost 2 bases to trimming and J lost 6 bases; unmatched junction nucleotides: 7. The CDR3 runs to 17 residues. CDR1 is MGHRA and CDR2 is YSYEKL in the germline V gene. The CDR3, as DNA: TGCGCCAGCAGCCAACGACTAGCGGGGGGATCTCTCAATGAGCAGTTCTTC. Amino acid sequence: CASSQRLAGGSLNEQFF.

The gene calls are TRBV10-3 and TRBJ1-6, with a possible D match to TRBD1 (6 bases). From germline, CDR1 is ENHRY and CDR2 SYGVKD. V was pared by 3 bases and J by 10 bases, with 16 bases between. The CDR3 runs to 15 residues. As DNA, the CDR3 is TGTGCCATCAGTGAAGGGACGATCACAGGGTCACCCCTCCACTTT. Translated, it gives CAISEGTITGSPLHF.

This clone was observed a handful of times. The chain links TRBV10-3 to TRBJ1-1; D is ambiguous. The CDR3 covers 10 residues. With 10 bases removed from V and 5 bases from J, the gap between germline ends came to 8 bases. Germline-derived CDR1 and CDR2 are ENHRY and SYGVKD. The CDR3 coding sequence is TGTGCCACGAGGGATACTGAAGCTTTCTTT. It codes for CATRDTEAFF.

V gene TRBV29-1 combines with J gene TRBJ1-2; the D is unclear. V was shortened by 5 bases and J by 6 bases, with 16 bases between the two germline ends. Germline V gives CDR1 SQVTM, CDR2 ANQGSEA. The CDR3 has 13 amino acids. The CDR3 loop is CSVSTSKANGYTF. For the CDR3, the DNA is TGCAGCGTTAGCACTTCTAAAGCGAATGGCTACACCTTC.

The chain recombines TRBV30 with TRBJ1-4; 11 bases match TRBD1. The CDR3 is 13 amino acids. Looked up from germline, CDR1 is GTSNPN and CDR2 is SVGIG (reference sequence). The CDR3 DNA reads TGTGCTTCGATCGGGACAGGGGGAGAAAAACTGTTTTTT. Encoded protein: CASIGTGGEKLFF.

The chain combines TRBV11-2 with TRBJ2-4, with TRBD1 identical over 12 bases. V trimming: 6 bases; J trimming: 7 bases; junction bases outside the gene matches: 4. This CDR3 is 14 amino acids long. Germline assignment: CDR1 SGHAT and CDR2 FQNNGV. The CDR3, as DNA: TGTGCCAGCAGGGGACAGGGGGCCGAGAACATTCAGTACTTC. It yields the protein CASRGQGAENIQYF.

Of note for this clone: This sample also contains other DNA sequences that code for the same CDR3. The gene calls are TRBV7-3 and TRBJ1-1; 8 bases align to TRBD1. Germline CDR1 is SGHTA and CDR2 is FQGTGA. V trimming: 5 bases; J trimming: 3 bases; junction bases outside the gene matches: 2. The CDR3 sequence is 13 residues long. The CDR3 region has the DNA TGTGCCAGCAGCATACAGGGGGACACTGAAGCTTTCTTT. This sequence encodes CASSIQGDTEAFF.

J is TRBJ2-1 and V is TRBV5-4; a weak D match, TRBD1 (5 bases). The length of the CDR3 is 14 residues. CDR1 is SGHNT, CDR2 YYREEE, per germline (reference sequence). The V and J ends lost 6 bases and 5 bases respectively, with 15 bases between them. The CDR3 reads CASTPAAGNNEQFF. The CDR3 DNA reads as TGTGCCAGCACCCCGGCGGCAGGGAACAATGAGCAGTTCTTC.

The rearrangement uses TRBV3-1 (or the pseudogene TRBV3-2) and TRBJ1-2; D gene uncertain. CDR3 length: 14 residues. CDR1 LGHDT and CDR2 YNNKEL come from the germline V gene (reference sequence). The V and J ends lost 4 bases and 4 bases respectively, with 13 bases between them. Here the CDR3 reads CASSPREVRYGYTF. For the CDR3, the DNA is TGTGCCAGCAGCCCCAGAGAGGTGCGCTATGGCTACACCTTC.

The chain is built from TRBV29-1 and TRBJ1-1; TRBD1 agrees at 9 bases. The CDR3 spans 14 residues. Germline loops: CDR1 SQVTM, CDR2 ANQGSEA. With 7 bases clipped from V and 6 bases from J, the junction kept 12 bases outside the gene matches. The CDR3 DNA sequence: TGCAGCGCAACAGGGGGCTCTTTCAGGCCTGAAGCTTTCTTT. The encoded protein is CSATGGSFRPEAFF.

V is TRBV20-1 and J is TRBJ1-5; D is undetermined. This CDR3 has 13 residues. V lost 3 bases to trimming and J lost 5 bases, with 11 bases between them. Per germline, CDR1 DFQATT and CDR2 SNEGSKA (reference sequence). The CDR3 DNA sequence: TGCAGTGCTAGTGTGGGCAGCCATCAGCCCCAGCATTTT. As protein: CSASVGSHQPQHF.

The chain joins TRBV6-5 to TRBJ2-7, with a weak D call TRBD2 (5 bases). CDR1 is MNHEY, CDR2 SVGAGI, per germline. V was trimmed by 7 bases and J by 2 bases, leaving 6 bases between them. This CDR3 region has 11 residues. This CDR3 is CASTGAYEQYF. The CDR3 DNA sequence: TGTGCCAGCACCGGGGCCTACGAGCAGTACTTC.

The CDR3 nucleotides read TGCAGTGCCAGTGATTCGGGACACCTAAAGGGCAACTACGAGCAGTACTTC. Encoded protein: CSASDSGHLKGNYEQYF. The V call is TRBV20-1, the J call TRBJ2-7, with a weak D call TRBD1 (6 bases). Germline V gene sequence: CDR1 DFQATT, CDR2 SNEGSKA (reference sequence). The CDR3 spans 17 residues. Deletions cut 6 bases from V and 3 bases from J, with 27 bases between.

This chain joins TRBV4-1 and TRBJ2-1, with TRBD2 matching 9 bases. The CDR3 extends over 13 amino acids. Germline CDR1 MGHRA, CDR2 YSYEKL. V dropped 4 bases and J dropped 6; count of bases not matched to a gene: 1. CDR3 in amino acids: CASSRGLANEQFF. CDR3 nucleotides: TGCGCCAGCAGCCGGGGACTAGCCAATGAGCAGTTCTTC.

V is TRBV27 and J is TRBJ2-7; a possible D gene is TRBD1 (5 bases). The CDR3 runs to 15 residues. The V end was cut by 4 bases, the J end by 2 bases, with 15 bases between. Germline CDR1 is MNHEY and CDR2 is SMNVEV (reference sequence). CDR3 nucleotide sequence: TGTGCCAGCAGTTCCCGGACATATGGGACCTACGAGCAGTACTTC. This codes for CASSSRTYGTYEQYF.

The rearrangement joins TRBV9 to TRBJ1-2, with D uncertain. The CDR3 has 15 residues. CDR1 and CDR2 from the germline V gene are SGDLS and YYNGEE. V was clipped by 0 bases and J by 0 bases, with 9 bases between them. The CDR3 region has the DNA TGTGCCAGCAGCGTAGGTGGCGGAGCTAACTATGGCTACACCTTC. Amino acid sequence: CASSVGGGANYGYTF.

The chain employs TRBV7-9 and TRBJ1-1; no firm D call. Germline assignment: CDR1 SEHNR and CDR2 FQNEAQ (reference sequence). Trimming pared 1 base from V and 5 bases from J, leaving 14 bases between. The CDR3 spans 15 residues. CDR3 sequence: CASSLGTGRQTEAFF. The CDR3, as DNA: TGTGCCAGCAGCTTAGGCACGGGTAGGCAGACTGAAGCTTTCTTT.

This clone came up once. The CDR3 DNA follows: TGTGCCAGCAGCTCTTGGACCCAGGGGGGCTACACCTTC. Its translation: CASSSWTQGGYTF. The chain is built from TRBV13 and TRBJ1-2; D is possibly TRBD1 (6 bases). The V gene's germline CDR1 is PRHDT and CDR2 FYEKMQ (reference sequence). The CDR3 is 13 residues long. Between the trimmed V and J ends, which lost 4 bases and 8 bases, there was a span of 14 bases.

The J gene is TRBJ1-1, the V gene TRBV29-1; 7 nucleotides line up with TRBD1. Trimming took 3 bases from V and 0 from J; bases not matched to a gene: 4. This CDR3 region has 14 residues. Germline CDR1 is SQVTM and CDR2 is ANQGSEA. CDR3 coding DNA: TGCAGCGTTGAGAGGGGGCCGGTGAACACTGAAGCTTTCTTT. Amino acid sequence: CSVERGPVNTEAFF.

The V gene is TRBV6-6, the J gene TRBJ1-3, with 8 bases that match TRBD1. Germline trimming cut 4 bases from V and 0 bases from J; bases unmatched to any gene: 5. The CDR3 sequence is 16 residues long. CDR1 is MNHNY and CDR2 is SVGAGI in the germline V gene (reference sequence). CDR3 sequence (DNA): TGTGCCAGCAGTTTCGACAGGGGCATCTCTGGAAACACCATATATTTT. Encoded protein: CASSFDRGISGNTIYF.

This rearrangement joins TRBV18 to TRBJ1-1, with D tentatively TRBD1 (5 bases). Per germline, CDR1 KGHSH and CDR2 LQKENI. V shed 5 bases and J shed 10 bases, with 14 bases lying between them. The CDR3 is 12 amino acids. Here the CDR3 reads CASSSPGKGAFF. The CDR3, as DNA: TGTGCCAGCTCATCCCCAGGGAAAGGAGCTTTCTTT.

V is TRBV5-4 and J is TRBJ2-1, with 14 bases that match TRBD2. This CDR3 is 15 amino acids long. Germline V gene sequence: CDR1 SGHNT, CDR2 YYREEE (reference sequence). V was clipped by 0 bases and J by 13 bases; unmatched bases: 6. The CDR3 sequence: CASSLGLAGGVPQFF. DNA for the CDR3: TGTGCCAGCAGCTTGGGACTAGCGGGGGGGGTACCACAGTTCTTC.

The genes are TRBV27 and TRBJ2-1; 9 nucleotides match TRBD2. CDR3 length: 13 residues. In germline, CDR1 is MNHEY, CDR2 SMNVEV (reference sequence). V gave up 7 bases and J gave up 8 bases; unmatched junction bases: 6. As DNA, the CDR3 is TGTGCCAGCATAACGCGGGGGGGGGATGAGCAGTTCTTC. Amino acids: CASITRGGDEQFF.

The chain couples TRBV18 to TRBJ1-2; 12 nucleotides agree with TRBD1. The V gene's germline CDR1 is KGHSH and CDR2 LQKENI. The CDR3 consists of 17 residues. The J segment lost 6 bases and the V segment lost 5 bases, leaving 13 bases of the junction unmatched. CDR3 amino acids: CASSFPPPGTGGDGYTF. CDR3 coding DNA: TGTGCCAGCTCATTCCCCCCCCCGGGGACAGGGGGCGATGGCTACACCTTC.

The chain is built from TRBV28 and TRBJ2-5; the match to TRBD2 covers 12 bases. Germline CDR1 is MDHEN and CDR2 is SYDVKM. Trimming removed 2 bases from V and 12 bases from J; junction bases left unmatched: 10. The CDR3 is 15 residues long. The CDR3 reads CASSLPLAGGSMEYF. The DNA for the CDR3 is TGTGCCAGCAGTTTACCCCTAGCGGGGGGGAGTATGGAGTACTTC.